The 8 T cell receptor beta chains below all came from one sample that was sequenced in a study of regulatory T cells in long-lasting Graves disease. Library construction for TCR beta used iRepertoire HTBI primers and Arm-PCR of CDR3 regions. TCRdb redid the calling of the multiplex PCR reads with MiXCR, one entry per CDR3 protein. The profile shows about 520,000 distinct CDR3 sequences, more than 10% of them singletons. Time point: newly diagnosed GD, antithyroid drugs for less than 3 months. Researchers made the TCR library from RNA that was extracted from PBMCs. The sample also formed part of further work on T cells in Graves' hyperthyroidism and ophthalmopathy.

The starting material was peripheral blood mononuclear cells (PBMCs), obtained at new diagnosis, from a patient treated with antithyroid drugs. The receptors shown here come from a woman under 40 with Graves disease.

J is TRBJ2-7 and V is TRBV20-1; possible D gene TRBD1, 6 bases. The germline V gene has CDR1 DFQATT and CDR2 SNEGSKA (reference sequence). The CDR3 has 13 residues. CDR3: CSAWDTSSYEQYF. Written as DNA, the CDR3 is TGCAGCGCCTGGGACACGAGCTCCTACGAGCAGTACTTC.

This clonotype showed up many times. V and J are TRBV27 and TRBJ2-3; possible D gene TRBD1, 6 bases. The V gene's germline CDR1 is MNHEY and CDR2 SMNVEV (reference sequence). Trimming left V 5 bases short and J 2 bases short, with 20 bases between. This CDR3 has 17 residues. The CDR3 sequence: CASSPQGLRDDTDTQYF. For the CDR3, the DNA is TGTGCCAGCAGTCCCCAGGGGCTGAGGGATGACACAGATACGCAGTATTTT.

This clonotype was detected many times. CDR3 sequence (DNA): TGCAGTGCTGTAAGGCGGGGGAACACCGGGGAGCTGTTTTTT. The encoded protein is CSAVRRGNTGELFF. This chain links TRBV20-1 with TRBJ2-2, with D tentatively TRBD2 (6 bases). Germline V gene sequence: CDR1 DFQATT, CDR2 SNEGSKA (reference sequence). The length of the CDR3 is 14 residues. Trimming pared 5 bases from V and 1 base from J, leaving 11 bases between.

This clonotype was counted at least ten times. As DNA, the CDR3 is TGTGCCAGCAGCGCCGGACTCCCAGAGGCCAATGAGCAGTTCTTC. Translated, it gives CASSAGLPEANEQFF. The chain recombines TRBV13 with TRBJ2-1; D is perhaps TRBD2 (5 bases). V lost 5 bases and J lost 6, with 17 bases in between. Germline lookup yields CDR1 PRHDT and CDR2 FYEKMQ (reference sequence). The CDR3 extends over 15 amino acids.

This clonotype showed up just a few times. As DNA, the CDR3 is TGTGCCAGCAGTTTCTCCGGGATGGGGGAGACCCAGTACTTC. Translation: CASSFSGMGETQYF. The chain carries TRBV27 and TRBJ2-5; possible D gene TRBD2, 5 bases. V lost 3 bases, J lost 5 bases, and 13 bases lay in between. The germline V gene encodes CDR1 MNHEY and CDR2 SMNVEV (reference sequence). CDR3 size: 14 residues.

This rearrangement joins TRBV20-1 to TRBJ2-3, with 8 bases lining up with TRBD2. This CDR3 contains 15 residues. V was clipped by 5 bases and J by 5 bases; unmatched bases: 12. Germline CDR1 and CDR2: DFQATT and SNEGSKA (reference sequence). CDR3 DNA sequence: TGCAGTGCTCCGCGACAGCGGGAGATGAGAGATACGCAGTATTTT. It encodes CSAPRQREMRDTQYF.

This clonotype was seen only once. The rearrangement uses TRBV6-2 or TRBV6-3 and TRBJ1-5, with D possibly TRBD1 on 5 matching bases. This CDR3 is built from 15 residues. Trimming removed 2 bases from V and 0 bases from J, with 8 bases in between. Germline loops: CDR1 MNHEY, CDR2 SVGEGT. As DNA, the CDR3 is TGTGCCAGCAGTTACAGGGGTTATAGCAATCAGCCCCAGCATTTT. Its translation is CASSYRGYSNQPQHF.

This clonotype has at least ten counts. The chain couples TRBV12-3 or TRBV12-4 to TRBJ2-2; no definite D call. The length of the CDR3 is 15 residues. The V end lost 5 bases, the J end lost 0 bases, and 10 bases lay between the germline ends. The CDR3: CASSQGDANTGELFF. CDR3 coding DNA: TGTGCCAGCAGTCAAGGAGACGCGAACACCGGGGAGCTGTTTTTT.